The T cell receptor (beta chain) under discussion was sequenced for a study of T cell responses to AZD1222 COVID-19 vaccine. At the level of the study: Combined were second doses at about 4 or about 12 weeks. General study points: Reportedly, close to half of spike-specific TCRs are directed against unmutated variant regions. Increases in Spike-specific TCR breadth and depth were seen after two AZD1222 doses. Donors in the cohort were predominantly white British and more often female, and clonal diversity was possibly underestimated.

On this clone: The antigen is unknown.

Clones were read by immunoSEQ multiplex PCR, and TCRdb kept only the in-frame ones, dropping some. The table has about 140,000 clones, roughly 90% seen once. The sequence was obtained from an adult in good health. The source was peripheral blood, collected on day 0 of AZD1222 vaccination.

The CDR3 sequence: CASSLLGFNSPLHF. The CDR3 region has the DNA TGTGCCAGCAGTTTACTCGGTTTTAATTCACCCCTCCACTTT. The chain carries TRBV27 and TRBJ1-6; no firm D call. The CDR3 contains 14 residues. Trimming removed 2 bases at V and 6 bases at J, with 8 bases between. Germline V lookup: CDR1 MNHEY, CDR2 SMNVEV (reference sequence).